Listed below are T cell receptor beta chains from one sample, sequenced in a study of cytomegalovirus exposure and HLA in healthy donors. Measured with immunoSEQ multiplex PCR; TCRdb has only the in-frame clones, and not every one. The data hold some 150,000 clones, with approximately 80% observed a single time. The sample consisted of PBMCs. Receptors were obtained from a man aged 30-40 years in good health and CMV-seropositive. Both conserved end residues are trimmed from each CDR3. The size entry is marked missing in some rows and otherwise reads once, few, many or a size class.

V gene,clone size,CDR3 protein
TRBV2,few,ASRVRGEQY
TRBV21-1,.,ASSKNSSGPYEQY
TRBV6-1,.,ASSEYRGLSYEQY
TRBV28,.,ASSFPGAREQY
TRBV29-1,.,SVEYGGLEPQY
TRBV25-1,.,ASSTRLGEYNEQF
TRBV7-3,.,ASSPLAGVSYNEQF
TRBV2,once,ASSVAGQTNTEAF
TRBV9,.,ASSVEGSGHYEQF
TRBV28,.,ASSPGTGGLGNTIY
TRBV6-6,.,ASSPQGLSNQPQH
TRBV15,.,ATSRRQSGGGETQY
TRBV6-5,.,ASQGQSYEQY
TRBV6-5,.,ASSWGPSYEQY
TRBV13,.,ASGRDRSYEQY
TRBV2,.,ASSEAGQGGQLF
TRBV19,.,ASTAGQGWTNYGYT
TRBV5-4,.,ASSLAGTANNYGYT
TRBV28,.,ASSTPGTSVDNEQF
TRBV27,.,ASGTGQGGGYT
TRBV20-1,.,SASDSYEQY
TRBV19,few,ASSTRDRGFVGEQY
TRBV11-2,.,ASGGTGEQY
TRBV5-5,few,ASSSLSSYNEQF
TRBV6-6,once,ASSSFSGQETQY
TRBV5-4,once,ASSFGGNYGYT
TRBV19,.,ASSINFRGGQF